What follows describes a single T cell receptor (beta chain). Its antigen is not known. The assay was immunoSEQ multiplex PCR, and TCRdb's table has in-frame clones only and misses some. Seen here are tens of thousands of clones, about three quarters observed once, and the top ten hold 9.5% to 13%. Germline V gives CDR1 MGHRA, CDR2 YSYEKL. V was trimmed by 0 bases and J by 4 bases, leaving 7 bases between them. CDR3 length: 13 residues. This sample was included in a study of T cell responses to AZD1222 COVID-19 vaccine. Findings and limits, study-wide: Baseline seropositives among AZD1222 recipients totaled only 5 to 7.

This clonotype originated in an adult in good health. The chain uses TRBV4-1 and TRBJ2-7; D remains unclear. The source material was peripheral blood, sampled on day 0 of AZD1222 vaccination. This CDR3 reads CASSQDMRYEQYF. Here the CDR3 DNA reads TGCGCCAGCAGCCAAGATATGCGATACGAGCAGTACTTC.